This note documents a single T cell receptor beta chain sequence. Its antigen is as yet unknown. Peripheral blood came from all dose cohorts at three timepoints. After removal of 4 bases from V and 4 bases from J, the junction contained 5 bases not matched to a gene. This CDR3 region has 15 residues. Sequencing was performed with immunoSEQ multiplex PCR; in TCRdb, only in-frame clones are kept and a portion is missing. The table records roughly 73,000 clones, 88% of them present only once. The sample is drawn from a study of OX40 agonist ivuxolimab in advanced cancers. Study outcomes and limitations: Researchers did not establish what antigens the expanded peripheral T cells target.

The TCR originated in an adult with an advanced solid tumor such as melanoma, head and neck, liver or kidney cancer. The chain combines TRBV5-7 with TRBJ2-2; 9 positions agree with TRBD1. TRBV5-7 is an ORF; its function is uncertain. This specimen consisted of CD4+ or CD8+ T cells sorted from blood, obtained in a trial of the OX40 agonist ivuxolimab. CDR3 sequence reads: CASSGDRDCTGELFF. The CDR3 DNA reads TGTGCCAGCAGCGGGGACAGGGACTGCACCGGGGAGCTGTTTTTT.